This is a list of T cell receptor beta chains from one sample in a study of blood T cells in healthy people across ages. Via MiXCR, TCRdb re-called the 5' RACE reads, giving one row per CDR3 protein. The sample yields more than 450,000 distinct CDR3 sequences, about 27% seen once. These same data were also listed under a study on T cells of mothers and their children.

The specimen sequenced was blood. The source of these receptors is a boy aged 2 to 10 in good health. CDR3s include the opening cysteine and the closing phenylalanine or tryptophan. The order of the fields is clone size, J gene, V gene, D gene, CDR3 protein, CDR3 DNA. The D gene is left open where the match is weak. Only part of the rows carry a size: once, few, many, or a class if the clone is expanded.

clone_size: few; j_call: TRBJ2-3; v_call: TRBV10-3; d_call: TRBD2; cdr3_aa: CAISDSTGTSGSTDTQYF; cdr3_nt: TGTGCCATCAGTGACTCGACCGGAACTAGCGGGAGTACAGATACGCAGTATTTT
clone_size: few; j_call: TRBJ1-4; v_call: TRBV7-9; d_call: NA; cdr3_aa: CASSELGRNNEKLFF; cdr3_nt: TGTGCCAGCAGTGAGCTCGGACGGAATAATGAAAAACTGTTTTTT
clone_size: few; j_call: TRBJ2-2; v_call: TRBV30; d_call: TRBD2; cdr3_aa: CAWQSGTAGELFF; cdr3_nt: TGTGCCTGGCAAAGCGGGACGGCCGGGGAGCTGTTTTTT
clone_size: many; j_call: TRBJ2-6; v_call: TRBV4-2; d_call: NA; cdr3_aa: CASSQGGANVLTF; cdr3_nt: TGTGCCAGCAGCCAAGGGGGGGCCAACGTCCTGACTTTC
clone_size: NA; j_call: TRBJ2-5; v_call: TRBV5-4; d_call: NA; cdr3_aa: CASSLRGYQETQYF; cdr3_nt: TGTGCCAGCAGCTTGAGGGGTTACCAAGAGACCCAGTACTTC
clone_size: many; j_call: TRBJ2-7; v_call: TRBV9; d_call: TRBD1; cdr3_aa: CASSPRQGGRYEQYF; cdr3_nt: TGTGCCAGCAGCCCCAGACAGGGGGGTCGGTACGAGCAGTACTTC
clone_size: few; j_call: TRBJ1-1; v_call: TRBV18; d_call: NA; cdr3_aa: CASSPDSLNTEAFF; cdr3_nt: TGTGCCAGCTCACCAGACAGTCTGAACACTGAAGCTTTCTTT
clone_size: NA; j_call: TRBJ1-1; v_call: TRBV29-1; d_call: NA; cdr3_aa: CSVNGRGEAFF; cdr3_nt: TGCAGCGTTAACGGCCGAGGGGAAGCCTTCTTT
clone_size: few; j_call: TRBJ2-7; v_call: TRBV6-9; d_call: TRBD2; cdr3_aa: CASSIGRVQGYF; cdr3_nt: TGTGCCAGCAGTATAGGGAGGGTTCAGGGGTACTTC
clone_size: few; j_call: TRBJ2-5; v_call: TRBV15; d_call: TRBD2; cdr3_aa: CATSEPAGIMETQYF; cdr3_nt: TGTGCCACCAGTGAGCCAGCGGGGATAATGGAGACCCAGTACTTC
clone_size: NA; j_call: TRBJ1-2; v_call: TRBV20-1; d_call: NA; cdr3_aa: CSARDMEGANYGYTF; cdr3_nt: TGCAGTGCTAGAGATATGGAGGGCGCGAACTATGGCTACACCTTC
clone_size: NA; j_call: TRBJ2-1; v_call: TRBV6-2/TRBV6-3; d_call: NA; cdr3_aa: CASSFEVSSYNEQFF; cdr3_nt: TGTGCCAGCAGCTTCGAGGTTAGCTCCTACAATGAGCAGTTCTTC
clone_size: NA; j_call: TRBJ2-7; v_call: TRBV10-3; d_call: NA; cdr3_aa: CAISRGTYEQYF; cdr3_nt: TGTGCCATCTCTCGGGGGACCTACGAGCAGTACTTC
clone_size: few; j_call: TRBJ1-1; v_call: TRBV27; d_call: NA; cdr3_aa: CASSLYPGQKENTEAFF; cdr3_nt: TGTGCCAGCAGTCTATACCCTGGACAGAAAGAGAACACTGAAGCTTTCTTT
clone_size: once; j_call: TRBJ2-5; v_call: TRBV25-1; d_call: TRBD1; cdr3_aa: CASSDHRGRGETQYF; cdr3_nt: TGTGCCAGCAGTGACCACAGGGGGCGCGGGGAGACCCAGTACTTC
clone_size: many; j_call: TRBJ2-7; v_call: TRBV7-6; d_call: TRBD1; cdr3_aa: CASSLDPGDRVYEQYF; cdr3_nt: TGTGCCAGCAGCTTAGACCCCGGGGACAGGGTGTACGAGCAGTACTTC
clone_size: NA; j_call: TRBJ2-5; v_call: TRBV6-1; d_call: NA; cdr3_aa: CASRKTVRETQYF; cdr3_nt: TGTGCCAGCAGAAAGACGGTCAGGGAGACCCAGTACTTC
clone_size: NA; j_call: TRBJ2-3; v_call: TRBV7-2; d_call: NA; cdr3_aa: CASSLELAPRTDTQYF; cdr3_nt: TGTGCCAGCAGCTTAGAGTTAGCCCCTCGGACAGATACGCAGTATTTT
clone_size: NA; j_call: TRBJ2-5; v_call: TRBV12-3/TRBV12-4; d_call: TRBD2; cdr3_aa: CASTNPGGGQYF; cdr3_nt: TGTGCCAGCACCAACCCCGGCGGGGGCCAGTACTTC
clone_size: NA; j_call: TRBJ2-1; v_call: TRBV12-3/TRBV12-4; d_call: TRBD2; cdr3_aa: CASSSPRVAGVPYNEQFF; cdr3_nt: TGTGCCAGCAGTTCCCCCAGGGTAGCGGGAGTTCCCTACAATGAGCAGTTCTTC
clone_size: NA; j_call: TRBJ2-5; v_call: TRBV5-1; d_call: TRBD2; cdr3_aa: CASSGRLAQETQYF; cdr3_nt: TGCGCCAGTAGCGGGAGGCTAGCCCAAGAGACCCAGTACTTC
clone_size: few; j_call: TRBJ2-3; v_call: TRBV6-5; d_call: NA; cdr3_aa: CASSYLRGRRSDTQYF; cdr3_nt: TGTGCCAGCAGTTACCTACGGGGGCGAAGGTCGGATACGCAGTATTTT
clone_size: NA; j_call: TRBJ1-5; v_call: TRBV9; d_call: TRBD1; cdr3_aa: CASSVGQGYQPQHF; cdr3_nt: TGTGCCAGCAGCGTAGGACAGGGGTATCAGCCCCAGCATTTT
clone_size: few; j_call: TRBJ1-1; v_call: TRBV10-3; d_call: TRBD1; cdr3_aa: CAISGGTGNTEAFF; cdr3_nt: TGTGCCATCAGTGGAGGGACAGGTAACACTGAAGCTTTCTTT
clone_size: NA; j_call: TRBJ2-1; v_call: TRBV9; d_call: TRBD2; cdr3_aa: CASSPPTSVEQFF; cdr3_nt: TGTGCCAGCAGTCCCCCCACTAGCGTAGAGCAGTTCTTC
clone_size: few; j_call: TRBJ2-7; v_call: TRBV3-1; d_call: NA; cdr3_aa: CASSPLEQDLQYF; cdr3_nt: TGTGCCAGCAGCCCCCTGGAACAGGACCTCCAGTACTTC
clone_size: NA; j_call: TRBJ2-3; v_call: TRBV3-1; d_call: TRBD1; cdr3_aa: CASSRPTGGGADTQYF; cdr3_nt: TGTGCCAGCAGCCGACCTACAGGGGGAGGCGCAGATACGCAGTATTTT
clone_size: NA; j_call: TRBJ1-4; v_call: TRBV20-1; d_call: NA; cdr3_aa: CSASDAGGPEKLFF; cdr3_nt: TGCAGTGCTAGTGACGCTGGGGGACCGGAAAAACTGTTTTTT
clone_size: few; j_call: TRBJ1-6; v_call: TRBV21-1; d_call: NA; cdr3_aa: CASSKAGRFSSYNSPLHF; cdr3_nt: TGTGCCAGCAGCAAAGCGGGTCGGTTTAGCTCCTATAATTCACCCCTCCACTTT
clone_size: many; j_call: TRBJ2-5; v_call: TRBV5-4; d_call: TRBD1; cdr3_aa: CASNLDREVETQYF; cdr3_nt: TGTGCCAGCAACCTAGACAGGGAAGTCGAGACCCAGTACTTC
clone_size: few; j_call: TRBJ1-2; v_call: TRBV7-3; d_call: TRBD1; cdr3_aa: CASSLYSPGQGLGYTF; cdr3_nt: TGTGCCAGCAGCCTCTACAGTCCGGGACAGGGGCTTGGCTACACCTTC
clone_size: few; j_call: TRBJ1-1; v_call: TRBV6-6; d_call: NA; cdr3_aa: CASSYVGGNTEAFF; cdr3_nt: TGTGCCAGCAGTTACGTCGGGGGGAACACTGAAGCTTTCTTT
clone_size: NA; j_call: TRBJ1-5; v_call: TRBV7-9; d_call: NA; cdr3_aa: CASSLTGTNQPQHF; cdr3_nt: TGTGCCAGCAGCTTGACGGGGACGAATCAGCCCCAGCATTTT
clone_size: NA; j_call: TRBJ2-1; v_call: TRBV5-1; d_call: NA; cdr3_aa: CASSLIEISGLYNEQFF; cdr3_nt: TGCGCCAGCAGCTTGATTGAGATTAGCGGATTATACAATGAGCAGTTCTTC